These 28 T cell receptor beta chains were sequenced from one sample in a study of cytomegalovirus exposure and HLA in healthy donors. The PCR had 60 Vbeta and 13 Jbeta primers. Some clones are missing from TCRdb's copy, which holds only in-frame ones; the method was immunoSEQ multiplex PCR. The listing records fewer than 110,000 clones. Material: PBMCs. Receptors originate from a man aged 40-49 years in good health and CMV-seronegative.

The chain employs TRBV10-3 and TRBJ2-2; 8 bases are a match to TRBD1. CDR1 is ENHRY and CDR2 is SYGVKD in the germline V gene. The junction had 9 bases not matched to a gene; V was cut back by 5 bases and J by 4 bases. The CDR3 loop spans 16 amino acids. CDR3 in amino acids: CAISMSGGSGTGELFF. The CDR3 region has the DNA TGTGCCATCAGTATGTCAGGGGGCTCGGGCACCGGGGAGCTGTTTTTT.

The chain combines TRBV4-3 with TRBJ2-2; 11 nucleotides agree with TRBD1. Germline assignment: CDR1 LGHNA and CDR2 YSLEER. Unmatched junction bases numbered 0, after V lost 4 bases and J lost 2 bases. The CDR3 is 15 amino acids. The DNA for the CDR3 is TGCGCCAGCAGCCGGACAGGGGGCAACACCGGGGAGCTGTTTTTT. Translating it yields CASSRTGGNTGELFF.

The rearrangement joins TRBV28 to TRBJ2-2; 11 bases align to TRBD1. Germline loops: CDR1 MDHEN, CDR2 SYDVKM. The J segment lost 6 bases and the V segment lost 6 bases, leaving 6 bases of the junction unmatched. This CDR3 has 15 residues. The CDR3, as DNA: TGTGCCAGCAGCTTTGGACAGGGGGCGGCCGGGGAGCTGTTTTTT. Translated: CASSFGQGAAGELFF.

The chain combines TRBV7-2 with TRBJ2-5; 7 nucleotides align to TRBD2. The J segment lost 14 bases and the V segment lost 4 bases, leaving 13 bases of the junction unmatched. The germline V gene has CDR1 SGHTA and CDR2 FQGNSA. The CDR3 sequence is 13 residues long. CDR3 sequence (DNA): TGTGCCAGCAGCTCAGTGGAATGGGAGGGCCTATACTTC. This codes for CASSSVEWEGLYF.

The V and J genes are TRBV7-6 and TRBJ2-2; 9 bases align to TRBD1. The V gene's germline CDR1 is SGHVS and CDR2 FNYEAQ. This CDR3 has 15 residues. V lost 4 bases and J lost 1; bases outside the gene matches: 1. DNA of the CDR3: TGTGCCAGCAGCTCGGGACAGGGGAACACCGGGGAGCTGTTTTTT. Amino acid sequence: CASSSGQGNTGELFF.

This chain joins TRBV7-6 and TRBJ1-1; weak D call: TRBD1 (5 bases). The CDR3 extends over 15 amino acids. With 5 bases removed from V and 0 bases from J, the gap between germline ends came to 13 bases. Germline CDR1 SGHVS, CDR2 FNYEAQ. This chain's CDR3 is CASSHSGGMNTEAFF. DNA for the CDR3: TGTGCCAGCAGCCACTCGGGGGGAATGAACACTGAAGCTTTCTTT.

V is TRBV5-6 and J is TRBJ1-1; 7 bases agree with TRBD1. The trim removed 3 bases at V and 4 bases at J, leaving 9 bases unmatched. Germline CDR1 and CDR2: SGHDT and YYEEEE. The CDR3 covers 15 residues. CDR3 coding DNA: TGTGCCAGCAGCTCGATTAACAGGGGAGGCACTGAAGCTTTCTTT. This translates into CASSSINRGGTEAFF.

V usage is TRBV5-1 and J usage is TRBJ2-5, with TRBD2 matching over 8 bases. V lost 4 bases and J lost 3; bases outside the gene matches: 8. Germline V gene lookup returns CDR1 SGHRS and CDR2 YFSETQ. This CDR3 region has 15 residues. The chain's CDR3 is CASSPSGSQEETQYF. The DNA for the CDR3 is TGCGCCAGCAGCCCCAGCGGGAGCCAGGAAGAGACCCAGTACTTC.

The rearrangement joins TRBV6-5 to TRBJ1-4; unclear D gene. CDR1 is MNHEY, CDR2 SVGAGI, per germline. CDR3 length: 15 residues. Between the trimmed V and J ends, which lost 4 bases and 7 bases, there was a span of 16 bases. The CDR3 region is CASSSSENRIEKLFF. The CDR3 coding sequence is TGTGCCAGCAGTTCGAGCGAGAATAGGATTGAAAAACTGTTTTTT.

The gene calls are TRBV7-6 and TRBJ2-3; no clear D gene. The germline V gene encodes CDR1 SGHVS and CDR2 FNYEAQ. The germline V and J ends were trimmed by 1 base and 1 base, with 3 bases remaining between them. This CDR3 comprises 13 residues. The CDR3 is CASSLGGTDTQYF. CDR3 DNA: TGTGCCAGCAGCTTAGGCGGCACAGATACGCAGTATTTT.

The J gene is TRBJ1-4, the V gene TRBV21-1; the D call in the table, TRBD1, was not verified against the DNA. TRBV21-1 is a pseudogene locus. The CDR3 covers 14 residues. The CDR3 coding sequence is TGTGCCAGCAGCGCGTCCAGGGTGGATGAAAAACTGTTTTTT. This gives the protein CASSASRVDEKLFF.

About this clone itself: Compared with germline, one end of the junction differs, possibly owing to a read error. This specimen includes other DNA sequences encoding the same CDR3. The chain combines TRBV7-9 with TRBJ1-1, with no clear D. This CDR3 contains 15 residues. In germline, CDR1 is SEHNR, CDR2 FQNEAQ (reference sequence). CDR3 region: CASSLGADPHTEAFF. CDR3 DNA: TGTGCCAGCAGCTTAGGTGCGGATCCTCACACCGAAGCTTTCTTT.

The chain carries TRBV9 and TRBJ2-7, with D hard to call. CDR1 and CDR2 (germline): SGDLS, YYNGEE. The length of the CDR3 is 13 residues. Trimming removed 2 bases from V and 4 bases from J, with 10 bases in between. This CDR3 is CASSVVPEYEQYF. The CDR3 nucleotides are TGTGCCAGCAGCGTCGTACCGGAGTACGAGCAGTACTTC.

The chain employs TRBV7-9 and TRBJ2-1, with 11 bases lining up with TRBD2. The length of the CDR3 is 18 residues. Trimming took 9 bases from V and 7 from J; bases not matched to a gene: 20. The germline V gene encodes CDR1 SEHNR and CDR2 FQNEAQ (reference sequence). CDR3 in DNA: TGTGCCAGTACAGGCGGAAGTGCACTAGCGGGAGATCTGAATGAGCAGTTCTTC. Protein sequence: CASTGGSALAGDLNEQFF. The full variable domain, with the rest looked up from reference TRBV7-9 and TRBJ2-1, is DTGVSQNPRHKITKRGQNVTFRCDPISEHNRLYWYRQTLGQGPEFLTYFQNEAQLEKSRLLSDRFSAERPKGSFSTLEIQRTEQGDSAMYLCASTGGSALAGDLNEQFFGPGTRLTVL.

The J gene is TRBJ2-5, the V gene TRBV6-1, with TRBD2 matching 7 bases. Germline CDR1 and CDR2: MNHNS and SASEGT. J lost 6 bases, V lost 10 bases, and 14 bases had no gene match. The CDR3 contains 14 residues. Here the CDR3 DNA reads TGTGCCACTACGGACAAGAATAGCGGGCAGACCCAGTACTTC. Its translation: CATTDKNSGQTQYF.

The rearrangement uses TRBV27 and TRBJ1-5, with 7 bases that match TRBD1. Germline values: CDR1 MNHEY, CDR2 SMNVEV (reference sequence). There are 18 residues in the CDR3. The V and J ends lost 0 bases and 0 bases, in that order; junction bases with no gene match: 8. The CDR3, as DNA: TGTGCCAGCAGTTTATCCGGGACAGCCCAACTTAGCAATCAGCCCCAGCATTTT. Translating gives CASSLSGTAQLSNQPQHF.

The chain uses TRBV7-2 and TRBJ2-7, with 7 bases matching TRBD2. The length of the CDR3 is 16 residues. After removal of 4 bases from V and 5 bases from J, the junction contained 14 bases not matched to a gene. Germline V CDR1 and CDR2: SGHTA, FQGNSA. CDR3 coding DNA: TGTGCCAGCAGCTCATCTAGCGGAGTAATACGGAACGAGCAGTACTTC. This gives the protein CASSSSSGVIRNEQYF.

The DNA of the CDR3 is TGTGCCAGCAGCTTAGAGTTGCGCTCTGGAAACACCATATATTTT. Translation: CASSLELRSGNTIYF. V and J are TRBV7-8 and TRBJ1-3, with D hard to call. This CDR3 has 15 residues. V was pared by 1 base and J by 0 bases, with 7 bases between. Germline V gene data show CDR1 as SGHVS and CDR2 as FQNEAQ.

The gene calls are TRBV11-3 and TRBJ2-1; 11 nucleotides agree with TRBD1. Germline V gives CDR1 SGHNT, CDR2 YENEEA. V shed 5 bases, J shed 7 bases, and the junction held 7 bases outside the gene matches. This CDR3 contains 15 residues. The CDR3 coding sequence is TGTGCCAGCAGCAAGGACAGGGGGCAGAGGAATGAGCAGTTCTTC. Translating gives CASSKDRGQRNEQFF. Based on the CDR3 plus reference TRBV11-3 and TRBJ2-1, the full variable domain is EAGVVQSPRYKIIEKKQPVAFWCNPISGHNTLYWYLQNLGQGPELLIRYENEEAVDDSQLPKDRFSAERLKGVDSTLKIQPAELGDSAVYLCASSKDRGQRNEQFFGPGTRLTVL.

V gene TRBV6-5 combines with J gene TRBJ1-1; 7 bases agree with TRBD1. V trimming: 2 bases; J trimming: 1 base; junction bases outside the gene matches: 7. This CDR3 contains 16 residues. Germline CDR1 reads MNHEY; CDR2 reads SVGAGI. Here the CDR3 DNA reads TGTGCCAGCAGTTACGGCAACAGGGGAGCGAACACTGAAGCTTTCTTT. It is translated as CASSYGNRGANTEAFF.

The rearrangement links TRBV18 to TRBJ2-7; TRBD2 aligns across 8 bases. V lost 4 bases to trimming and J lost 0 bases; unmatched junction nucleotides: 8. Germline loops: CDR1 KGHSH, CDR2 LQKENI. The CDR3 contains 16 residues. The CDR3 DNA sequence: TGTGCCAGCTCACGACCTTTAGCGGGGAGCTCCTACGAGCAGTACTTC. Amino acid sequence: CASSRPLAGSSYEQYF.

This rearrangement joins TRBV5-5 to TRBJ1-5; TRBD1 aligns across 7 bases. Germline CDR1 is SGHKS and CDR2 is YYEKEE (reference sequence). The V segment lost 0 bases and the J segment 3 bases; nucleotides outside the gene matches: 9. This CDR3 has 17 amino acids. The CDR3 here is CASSLAPTGLVNQPQHF. In nucleotides, the CDR3 is TGTGCCAGCAGCTTGGCCCCGACAGGGTTGGTCAATCAGCCCCAGCATTTT.

The chain employs TRBV2 and TRBJ2-7; possibly TRBD2 for D (5 bases). V was clipped by 2 bases and J by 2 bases, with 13 bases between them. The CDR3 spans 15 residues. In germline, CDR1 is SNHLY, CDR2 FYNNEI. In DNA, the CDR3 is TGTGCCAGCAGTGAAATAGGACTGGAAACCTACGAGCAGTACTTC. It is translated as CASSEIGLETYEQYF.

The rearrangement joins TRBV10-3 to TRBJ2-1, with 11 bases matching TRBD2. This CDR3 is 15 amino acids long. Germline values: CDR1 ENHRY, CDR2 SYGVKD. With V trimmed by 2 bases and J by 3 bases, 0 bases remained unmatched. The CDR3 spells CAISEGLAGYNEQFF. CDR3 in DNA: TGTGCCATCAGTGAGGGACTAGCGGGCTACAATGAGCAGTTCTTC.

The chain links TRBV5-6 to TRBJ2-7; TRBD1 aligns across 11 bases. Unmatched junction bases numbered 9, after V lost 6 bases and J lost 4 bases. The CDR3 spans 15 residues. Germline V gene sequence: CDR1 SGHDT, CDR2 YYEEEE. Here the CDR3 reads CASNINGQGAYEQYF. CDR3 nucleotides: TGTGCCAGCAACATAAACGGACAGGGGGCGTACGAGCAGTACTTC.

The chain combines TRBV7-2 with TRBJ1-2, with D possibly being TRBD1 (6 bases). CDR1 and CDR2 (germline): SGHTA, FQGNSA. This CDR3 is 12 amino acids long. Trimming took 6 bases from V and 4 from J, leaving 9 bases between them. As DNA, the CDR3 is TGTGCCAGCAGACAGGGCACCTATGGCTACACCTTC. The encoded protein is CASRQGTYGYTF.

The rearrangement links TRBV11-2 to TRBJ2-1; 9 bases agree with TRBD1. This CDR3 spans 16 amino acids. Germline trimming cut 4 bases from V and 4 bases from J; bases unmatched to any gene: 8. The V gene's germline CDR1 is SGHAT and CDR2 FQNNGV. In DNA, the CDR3 is TGTGCCAGCAGCTACCAAGGACAGGGGTTATACAATGAGCAGTTCTTC. As protein: CASSYQGQGLYNEQFF.

CDR3 in DNA: TGTGCCAGCTCAGCGGAGGGGTACGCCAACGAGCAGTACTTC. Its protein product is CASSAEGYANEQYF. V gene TRBV18 combines with J gene TRBJ2-7, with a weak D call TRBD2 (6 bases). Trimming left V 5 bases short and J 5 bases short, with 16 bases between. In germline, CDR1 is KGHSH, CDR2 LQKENI. There are 14 residues in the CDR3. The full variable domain, its missing parts supplied by reference TRBV18 and TRBJ2-7, is NAGVMQNPRHLVRRRGQEARLRCSPMKGHSHVYWYRQLPEEGLKFMVYLQKENIIDESGMPKERFSAEFPKEGPSILRIQQVVRGDSAAYFCASSAEGYANEQYFGPGTRLTVT.